A single sample gave rise to the 29 T cell receptor beta chains below, sequenced in a study of CD8 T cells in ankylosing spondylitis. Study-wide points: Apparently characteristic of ankylosing spondylitis blood was a TCR beta motif (eight highly homologous variants).

Each CDR3 protein gets one entry after TCRdb re-called the 5' RACE reads with MiXCR. The repertoire holds roughly 440,000 distinct CDR3 sequences, with roughly 18% as singletons. What these receptors recognize is not known. Material for sequencing was blood, either unsorted or a sorted T cell fraction (not recorded which). These receptors all stem from a male donor with ankylosing spondylitis.

This clonotype turned up a few times. V gene TRBV9 combines with J gene TRBJ2-1; D remains ambiguous. This CDR3 comprises 15 residues. Trimming left V 4 bases short and J 2 bases short, with 13 bases between. Germline lookup yields CDR1 SGDLS and CDR2 YYNGEE. The CDR3 nucleotides read TGTGCCAGCAGCCCCCAGGTGGGTACCTACAATGAGCAGTTCTTC. It encodes CASSPQVGTYNEQFF.

This clonotype was seen a few times. The genes are TRBV11-2 and TRBJ2-5; D possibly corresponds to TRBD2 (5 bases). The V gene's germline CDR1 is SGHAT and CDR2 FQNNGV. This CDR3 is 15 amino acids long. Trimming removed 5 bases at V and 5 bases at J, with 18 bases between. The CDR3, as DNA: TGTGCCAGCAGCCGAATCGTACCTAGCCCGGAGACCCAGTACTTC. Translating it yields CASSRIVPSPETQYF.

The chain has TRBV15 and TRBJ2-1, with TRBD1 identical over 9 bases. CDR1 and CDR2 from the germline V gene are LNHNV and YYDKDF (reference sequence). This CDR3 has 17 residues. The V gene end was trimmed by 5 bases and the J gene end by 4 bases; junction bases not matched to a gene: 12. The CDR3 sequence: CATSGRLGTGPYNEQFF. The CDR3 nucleotides read TGTGCCACCAGCGGCCGACTAGGGACAGGGCCTTACAATGAGCAGTTCTTC.

Ten or more counts support this clonotype. The CDR3 sequence is CASSLREDTEAFF. The CDR3 region has the DNA TGTGCCAGCAGTTTAAGGGAAGACACTGAAGCTTTCTTT. The V call is TRBV12-3 or TRBV12-4, the J call TRBJ1-1, with D uncertain. This CDR3 is built from 13 residues. Deletions cut 2 bases from V and 3 bases from J, with 7 bases between.

The J gene is TRBJ2-1, the V gene TRBV6-5, with D maybe TRBD2 (5 bases). Germline values: CDR1 MNHEY, CDR2 SVGAGI. V lost 4 bases and J lost 6, with 13 bases in between. This CDR3 is built from 14 residues. CDR3 loop: CASSWFGAVNEQFF. In nucleotides, the CDR3 is TGTGCCAGCAGTTGGTTCGGAGCGGTCAATGAGCAGTTCTTC.

V gene TRBV29-1 combines with J gene TRBJ1-4; 8 nucleotides align to TRBD1. From germline, CDR1 is SQVTM and CDR2 ANQGSEA. V was pared by 6 bases and J by 7 bases, with 10 bases of the junction left unmatched. The CDR3 extends over 14 amino acids. Here the CDR3 DNA reads TGCAGCGTGCGTACCGGGACAGGAGGTGAAAAACTGTTTTTT. Protein: CSVRTGTGGEKLFF.

This clonotype occurred many times. The rearrangement joins TRBV29-1 to TRBJ1-1; D is ambiguous. This CDR3 is built from 10 residues. The V gene lost 6 bases and the J gene lost 8 bases, with 10 bases spanning the gap. Germline V CDR1 and CDR2: SQVTM, ANQGSEA. The CDR3 sequence is CSVPDAEAFF. CDR3 nucleotides: TGCAGCGTCCCGGACGCGGAAGCTTTCTTT. The whole variable domain, filled in from reference TRBV29-1 and TRBJ1-1, reads SAVISQKPSRDICQRGTSLTIQCQVDSQVTMMFWYRQQPGQSLTLIATANQGSEATYESGFVIDKFPISRPNLTFSTLTVSNMSPEDSSIYLCSVPDAEAFFGQGTRLTVV.

V usage is TRBV6-1 and J usage is TRBJ2-7; 10 positions match TRBD2. V shed 6 bases and J 3 bases; nucleotides not matched to a gene: 5. The length of the CDR3 is 14 residues. CDR1 and CDR2 from the germline V gene are MNHNS and SASEGT. As DNA, the CDR3 is TGTGCCAGCAGGAGGCTAGCGGGGGACTACGAGCAGTACTTC. Amino acid sequence: CASRRLAGDYEQYF.

This clonotype has only a few counts. The V call is TRBV28, the J call TRBJ2-1, with TRBD1 matching 8 bases. From germline, CDR1 is MDHEN and CDR2 SYDVKM. The CDR3 covers 14 residues. V was pared by 6 bases and J by 7 bases, with 8 bases of the junction left unmatched. The CDR3 sequence: CASRAGQGMNEQFF. The DNA for the CDR3 is TGTGCCAGCAGAGCAGGACAGGGTATGAATGAGCAGTTCTTC.

The V gene is TRBV28, the J gene TRBJ2-7, with D tentatively TRBD1 or TRBD2 (5 bases each). Germline V gene lookup returns CDR1 MDHEN and CDR2 SYDVKM. V lost 5 bases, J lost 0 bases, and 8 bases lay in between. The CDR3 extends over 13 amino acids. The CDR3 is CASSGTNSYEQYF. In DNA, the CDR3 is TGTGCCAGCAGTGGGACGAACTCCTACGAGCAGTACTTC.

Many counts were recorded for this clonotype. The rearrangement joins TRBV12-3 or TRBV12-4 to TRBJ1-1; 10 nucleotides align to TRBD1. V shed 5 bases and J 10 bases; nucleotides not matched to a gene: 13. This CDR3 contains 15 residues. In DNA, the CDR3 is TGTGCCAGCAGTCCACGACAGGGGGCCCCTGCAGTAGCTTTCTTT. Its protein is CASSPRQGAPAVAFF.

This clonotype was counted many times. The V and J genes are TRBV5-1 and TRBJ2-7, with 8 nucleotides matching TRBD1. This CDR3 is 14 amino acids long. The V gene end was trimmed by 5 bases and the J gene end by 7 bases; junction bases not matched to a gene: 11. The germline CDR1 and CDR2 sequences are SGHRS and YFSETQ. The CDR3 DNA reads as TGCGCCAGCAGATCCCGGACAGGGTTTGGGGAGCAGTACTTC. This codes for CASRSRTGFGEQYF.

A few counts support this clonotype. V gene TRBV29-1 combines with J gene TRBJ2-3; perhaps TRBD2 as D (5 bases). Trimming left V 4 bases short and J 2 bases short, with 10 bases between. Germline loops: CDR1 SQVTM, CDR2 ANQGSEA. The length of the CDR3 is 13 residues. CDR3 nucleotides: TGCAGCGTTGCAGCGGCCTACACAGATACGCAGTATTTT. Residues: CSVAAAYTDTQYF.

This clonotype was seen a handful of times. The V gene is TRBV12-3 or TRBV12-4, the J gene TRBJ1-4; no clear D. Between the trimmed V and J ends, which lost 6 bases and 7 bases, there was a span of 18 bases. The CDR3 extends over 15 amino acids. This CDR3 reads CASSRRTSWGEKLFF. As DNA, the CDR3 is TGTGCCAGCAGCCGGAGGACGAGTTGGGGTGAAAAACTGTTTTTT.

The chain is built from TRBV5-1 and TRBJ2-2, with 11 bases aligning to TRBD2. Germline V gives CDR1 SGHRS, CDR2 YFSETQ. V was pared by 1 base and J by 3 bases, with 8 bases of the junction left unmatched. CDR3 size: 18 residues. CDR3 sequence: CASSLSMTSGKYTGELFF. CDR3 DNA sequence: TGCGCCAGCAGCTTGTCGATGACTAGCGGGAAGTACACCGGGGAGCTGTTTTTT.

This sequence joins TRBV18 and TRBJ2-7; 7 bases line up with TRBD1. V lost 3 bases and J lost 4; bases outside the gene matches: 9. There are 15 residues in the CDR3. Germline CDR1 KGHSH, CDR2 LQKENI. CDR3 nucleotide sequence: TGTGCCAGCTCACCTCACCGGGACAGCCTTTACGAGCAGTACTTC. It codes for CASSPHRDSLYEQYF.

This chain joins TRBV19 and TRBJ1-2; D gene unclear. CDR1 LNHDA and CDR2 SQIVND come from the germline V gene (reference sequence). The ends were cut back, 1 base at V and 0 bases at J, with 9 bases in the middle. The CDR3 has 15 amino acids. This CDR3 is CASSIGPGANYGYTF. The CDR3 coding sequence is TGTGCCAGTAGTATAGGACCCGGAGCTAACTATGGCTACACCTTC. The full variable domain, in which reference TRBV19 and TRBJ1-2 provide the parts outside the CDR3, is DGGITQSPKYLFRKEGQNVTLSCEQNLNHDAMYWYRQDPGQGLRLIYYSQIVNDFQKGDIAEGYSVSREKKESFPLTVTSAQKNPTAFYLCASSIGPGANYGYTFGSGTRLTVV.

The CDR3 protein is CSVAQGANYGYTF. CDR3 DNA sequence: TGCAGCGTTGCACAGGGGGCGAACTATGGCTACACCTTC. V usage is TRBV29-1 and J usage is TRBJ1-2; 9 nucleotides agree with TRBD1. CDR3 length: 13 residues. Germline values: CDR1 SQVTM, CDR2 ANQGSEA. Trimming cost V 4 bases and J 2 bases; bases outside gene matches: 2.

The chain links TRBV20-1 to TRBJ1-1, with TRBD1 identical over 7 bases. CDR3 length: 12 residues. The germline CDR1 and CDR2 sequences are DFQATT and SNEGSKA (reference sequence). The CDR3 protein is CGIDRANTEAFF. CDR3 nucleotides: TGCGGAATAGACAGGGCGAACACTGAAGCTTTCTTT.

The rearrangement joins TRBV24-1 to TRBJ2-1; 9 nucleotides match TRBD2. After removal of 5 bases from V and 6 bases from J, the junction contained 7 bases not matched to a gene. The germline V gene encodes CDR1 KGHDR and CDR2 SFDVKD. CDR3 length equals 15 residues. The DNA for the CDR3 is TGTGCCACCAGTGGGGGCGGGAGGGCCTCCAATGAGCAGTTCTTC. It codes for CATSGGGRASNEQFF.

The gene calls are TRBV20-1 and TRBJ2-7, with D perhaps TRBD1 or TRBD2 (5 bases each). Germline assignment: CDR1 DFQATT and CDR2 SNEGSKA (reference sequence). Trimming took 3 bases from V and 4 from J, leaving 10 bases between them. The length of the CDR3 is 12 residues. This CDR3 reads CSASGDGYEQYF. The CDR3, as DNA: TGCAGTGCTAGCGGGGACGGGTACGAGCAGTACTTC.

In its sample, this clonotype was seen a few times. The CDR3 region has the DNA TGCAGTGCTACAACAGGGGGCGGTGTTAAAAAACTGTTTTTT. The encoded protein is CSATTGGGVKKLFF. V and J are TRBV20-1 and TRBJ1-4; TRBD1 aligns across 9 bases. The CDR3 runs 14 residues. With 4 bases clipped from V and 9 bases from J, the junction kept 9 bases outside the gene matches. Germline CDR1 and CDR2: DFQATT and SNEGSKA (reference sequence).

The chain combines TRBV4-2 with TRBJ2-1, with 9 nucleotides matching TRBD2. The CDR3 is 15 amino acids. Germline lookup yields CDR1 LGHNA and CDR2 YNFKEQ. The junction had 3 bases not matched to a gene; V was cut back by 0 bases and J by 6 bases. CDR3 residues: CASSQDLAGVNEQFF. The CDR3 bases are TGTGCCAGCAGCCAAGATTTAGCGGGAGTCAATGAGCAGTTCTTC.

The CDR3 DNA sequence: TGTGCCAGCAGTTTAGCAGGGGGGAGAGATGGCTACACCTTC. Translating gives CASSLAGGRDGYTF. The chain couples TRBV27 to TRBJ1-2; 7 nucleotides line up with TRBD1. There are 14 residues in the CDR3. V shed 2 bases and J 6 bases; nucleotides not matched to a gene: 6. Looked up from germline, CDR1 is MNHEY and CDR2 is SMNVEV (reference sequence).

The rearrangement joins TRBV15 to TRBJ2-1; 10 bases agree with TRBD2. This CDR3 region has 18 residues. Germline loops: CDR1 LNHNV, CDR2 YYDKDF (reference sequence). V lost 0 bases to trimming and J lost 4 bases; unmatched junction nucleotides: 9. CDR3 nucleotides: TGTGCCACCAGCAGAGATAGTCTAGCGGGAGCGGGGTACAATGAGCAGTTCTTC. It encodes CATSRDSLAGAGYNEQFF.

This clonotype occurred a few times. This chain links TRBV7-8 with TRBJ1-1; D is unresolved. The CDR3 is made up of 14 amino acids. Germline loops: CDR1 SGHVS, CDR2 FQNEAQ. Trimming pared 5 bases from V and 3 bases from J, leaving 13 bases between. This chain's CDR3 is CASSHRADYTEAFF. The CDR3 DNA follows: TGTGCCAGCAGCCATCGGGCTGATTACACTGAAGCTTTCTTT.

V usage is TRBV18 and J usage is TRBJ2-7; D not certain. Germline values: CDR1 KGHSH, CDR2 LQKENI. The V gene lost 1 base and the J gene lost 5 bases, with 15 bases spanning the gap. The CDR3 has 15 residues. The CDR3 region is CASSPLKGRRDEQYF. CDR3 nucleotide sequence: TGTGCCAGCTCACCACTAAAAGGCCGACGGGACGAGCAGTACTTC.

V and J are TRBV25-1 and TRBJ2-5; D is uncertain. V was cut by 1 base and J by 5 bases, with 8 bases left in between. CDR3 length: 13 amino acids. Per germline, CDR1 MGHDK and CDR2 SYGVNS. Written as DNA, the CDR3 is TGTGCCAGCAGTGAATGGGTTGGGGAGACCCAGTACTTC. Translated: CASSEWVGETQYF.

This clonotype came up a few times. The CDR3 reads CASSQAGGPDNEQFF. For the CDR3, the DNA is TGCGCCAGCAGCCAAGCGGGAGGGCCTGACAATGAGCAGTTCTTC. The chain is built from TRBV4-3 and TRBJ2-1; 8 positions agree with TRBD2. The CDR3 consists of 15 residues. The germline V gene encodes CDR1 LGHNA and CDR2 YSLEER. V trimming: 1 base; J trimming: 5 bases; junction bases outside the gene matches: 4.